This T cell receptor beta chain was profiled in a study of blood T cell repertoires in COVID-19. Overall study context: Researchers got acute and convalescent COVID-19 samples from the United States, Italy and Spain. T cells, B-cell-depleted T cells, or PBMCs supplied cDNA or gDNA.

In the original processing: Quantification of nucleated cells was approximated via reference gene primer amplification. Method: immunoSEQ multiplex PCR; TCRdb's copy keeps in-frame clones and lacks some. The DNA was the basis for D and trimming; V, J and clone size are from that table. The sample lists some 150,000 clones, around 90% occurring once. Germline V gene data show CDR1 as LNHNV and CDR2 as YYDKDF (reference sequence). V was pared by 0 bases and J by 5 bases, with 4 bases of the junction left unmatched. This CDR3 region has 15 residues. This clonotype originated in a man aged 45-65 years with acute or convalescent COVID-19. The chain carries TRBV15 and TRBJ1-2; TRBD1 aligns across 9 bases. The material sequenced was peripheral blood. CDR3 DNA sequence: TGTGCCACCAGCAGAGATAAAGGACAGGGGTATGGCTACACCTTC. Its translation: CATSRDKGQGYGYTF.